Sequencing of this T cell receptor beta chain was carried out in a study of identical twins. On this clonotype: What it binds is not known.

Study outcomes and limitations: Modelling underestimated the level of out-of-frame TCR alpha sharing observed in monozygotic twins. Insertions ran lower in abundant cord blood beta clonotypes, though not in memory repertoires.

Germline CDR1 is MDHEN and CDR2 is SYDVKM. V gave up 8 bases and J gave up 9 bases, with 10 bases separating them. The length of the CDR3 is 10 residues. MiXCR was run by TCRdb on the 5' RACE reads, yielding one entry per CDR3 protein. The repertoire holds over 200,000 distinct CDR3 sequences, with over 9.5% as singletons. Sequenced sample: memory T cells sorted from blood. V and J are TRBV28 and TRBJ1-1; D may be TRBD1 (5 bases). This clonotype was sampled from a man aged 45-65 years in good health. The DNA of the CDR3 is TGTGCCAGCTTCAGGGCCAAAGCTTTCTTT. Translation: CASFRAKAFF. Full variable domain (missing parts from reference TRBV28 and TRBJ1-1): DVKVTQSSRYLVKRTGEKVFLECVQDMDHENMFWYRQDPGLGLRLIYFSYDVKMKEKGDIPEGYSVSREKKERFSLILESASTNQTSMYLCASFRAKAFFGQGTRLTVV.